The clone carrying this T cell receptor beta chain was counted between two and nine times. The antigen is unknown. A much larger clone lies a single base off, so this may be a read error. The data belong to a study of neurological immune-mediated disorders. Findings and limits, study-wide: It was HTLV-1-associated myelopathy that showed the most TCR clonal expansion, while multiple sclerosis showed the least, falling below healthy controls. The multiple sclerosis repertoire cluster had no association with any clinical or MRI feature. One related-CDR3 cluster, identified by phylogenetic grouping, held the repertoires of 18 of 34 multiple sclerosis patients and was a possible signature.

The cDNA was generated by 5'RACE with 10-nucleotide random UMIs. Each CDR3 protein gets one entry after TCRdb re-called the 5' RACE reads with MiXCR. The data show about 71,000 distinct CDR3 sequences, 3% to 4% seen once. The CDR3 sequence is 16 residues long. CDR1 is SGHVT and CDR2 is SQSDAQ in the germline V gene. The sequenced material came from PBMCs. The chain carries TRBV7-4 and TRBJ1-5; tentatively, D is TRBD1 (6 bases). The TCR comes from a man aged 35-49 years with multiple sclerosis. Here the CDR3 DNA reads TGTGCCAGCAGCCCGAAACAGGGTAATAGCAATCAGCACCAGCATTTT. Translated, it gives CASSPKQGNSNQHQHF.